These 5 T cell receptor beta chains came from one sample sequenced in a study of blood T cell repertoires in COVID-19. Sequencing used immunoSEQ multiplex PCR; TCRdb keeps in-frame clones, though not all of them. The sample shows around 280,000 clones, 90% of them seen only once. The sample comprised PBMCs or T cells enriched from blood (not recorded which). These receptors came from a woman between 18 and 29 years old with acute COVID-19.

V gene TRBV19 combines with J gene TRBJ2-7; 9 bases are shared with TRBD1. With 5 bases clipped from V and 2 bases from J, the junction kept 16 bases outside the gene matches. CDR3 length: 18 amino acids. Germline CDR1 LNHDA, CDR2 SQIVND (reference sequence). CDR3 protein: CASSGPGQGKGLAYEQYF. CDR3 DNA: TGTGCCAGTAGTGGTCCGGGACAGGGAAAGGGATTGGCCTACGAGCAGTACTTC. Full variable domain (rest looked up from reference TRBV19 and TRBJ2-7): DGGITQSPKYLFRKEGQNVTLSCEQNLNHDAMYWYRQDPGQGLRLIYYSQIVNDFQKGDIAEGYSVSREKKESFPLTVTSAQKNPTAFYLCASSGPGQGKGLAYEQYFGPGTRLTVT.

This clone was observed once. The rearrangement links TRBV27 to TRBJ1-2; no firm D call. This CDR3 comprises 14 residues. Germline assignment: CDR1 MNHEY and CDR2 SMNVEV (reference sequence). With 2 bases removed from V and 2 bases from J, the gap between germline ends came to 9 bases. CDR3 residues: CASSLGRFNYGYTF. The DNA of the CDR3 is TGTGCCAGCAGTTTAGGGCGCTTCAACTATGGCTACACCTTC.

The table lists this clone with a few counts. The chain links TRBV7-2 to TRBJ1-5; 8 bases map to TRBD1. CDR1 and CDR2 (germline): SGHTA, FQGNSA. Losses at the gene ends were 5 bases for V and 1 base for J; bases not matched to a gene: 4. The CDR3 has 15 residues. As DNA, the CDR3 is TGTGCCAGCAGCCTACAGGGGGTGAGCAATCAGCCCCAGCATTTT. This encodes CASSLQGVSNQPQHF. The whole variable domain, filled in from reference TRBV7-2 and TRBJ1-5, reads GAGVSQSPSNKVTEKGKDVELRCDPISGHTALYWYRQSLGQGLEFLIYFQGNSAPDKSGLPSDRFSAERTGGSVSTLTIQRTQQEDSAVYLCASSLQGVSNQPQHFGDGTRLSIL.

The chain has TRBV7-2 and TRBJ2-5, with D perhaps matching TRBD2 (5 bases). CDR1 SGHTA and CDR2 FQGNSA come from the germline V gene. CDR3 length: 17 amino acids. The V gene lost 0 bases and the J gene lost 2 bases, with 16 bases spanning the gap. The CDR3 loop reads CASSLALERARQETQYF. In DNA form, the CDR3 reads TGTGCCAGCAGCTTAGCGCTAGAGAGGGCTAGGCAAGAGACCCAGTACTTC.

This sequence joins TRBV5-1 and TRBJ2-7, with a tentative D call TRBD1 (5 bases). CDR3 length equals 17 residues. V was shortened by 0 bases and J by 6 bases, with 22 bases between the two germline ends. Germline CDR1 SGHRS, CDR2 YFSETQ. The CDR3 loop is CASSLAFVPGAISEQYF. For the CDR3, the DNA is TGCGCCAGCAGCTTGGCCTTTGTACCTGGGGCGATTAGCGAGCAGTACTTC.